The 17 T cell receptor beta chains presented below share a single source sample, sequenced in a study of cytomegalovirus exposure and HLA in healthy donors. The PCR contained 60 Vbeta and 13 Jbeta primers. Data came from immunoSEQ multiplex PCR; TCRdb stores just in-frame clones and leaves some out. The sample shows tens of thousands of clones, around 80% of them seen only once. The source material was PBMCs. The receptor set was obtained from a woman younger than 45 in good health and CMV-seronegative.

The sample holds a few counts of this clone. The CDR3 bases are TGTGCCAGTAGAAGAGACTCCTCTGGGGCCAACGTCCTGACTTTC. Residues: CASRRDSSGANVLTF. This sequence joins TRBV19 and TRBJ2-6, with D unresolved. V lost 6 bases, J lost 0 bases, and 9 bases lay in between. CDR3 size: 15 residues. Germline CDR1 and CDR2: LNHDA and SQIVND (reference sequence).

The chain carries TRBV10-1 and TRBJ2-1, with 7 bases lining up with TRBD2. After removal of 10 bases from V and 0 bases from J, the junction contained 9 bases not matched to a gene. The germline V gene encodes CDR1 WNHNN and CDR2 SYGVQD (reference sequence). The CDR3 loop spans 15 amino acids. The DNA of the CDR3 is TGCGCCAACACGGGAGGTCCAAGCTCCTACAATGAGCAGTTCTTC. Protein sequence: CANTGGPSSYNEQFF.

This chain joins TRBV9 and TRBJ1-5; 7 bases fit TRBD1. V lost 0 bases to trimming and J lost 7 bases; unmatched junction nucleotides: 4. CDR1 and CDR2 from the germline V gene are SGDLS and YYNGEE. The CDR3 is made up of 14 amino acids. CDR3 in amino acids: CASSVGRDSQPQHF. The CDR3, as DNA: TGTGCCAGCAGCGTAGGCAGGGACAGCCAGCCCCAGCATTTT. The whole variable domain, remainder taken from reference TRBV9 and TRBJ1-5, is DSGVTQTPKHLITATGQRVTLRCSPRSGDLSVYWYQQSLDQGLQFLIQYYNGEERAKGNILERFSAQQFPDLHSELNLSSLELGDSALYFCASSVGRDSQPQHFGDGTRLSIL.

This clone was picked up a small number of times. The chain links TRBV11-2 to TRBJ2-5; tentative D call: TRBD2 (7 bases). Trimming took 5 bases from V and 5 from J, leaving 15 bases between them. Germline V lookup: CDR1 SGHAT, CDR2 FQNNGV. This CDR3 has 14 amino acids. Written as DNA, the CDR3 is TGTGCCAGCAGCGCTAGGGGGGGCCTGGAGACCCAGTACTTC. It yields the protein CASSARGGLETQYF.

The J gene is TRBJ1-2, the V gene TRBV9; D is ambiguous. CDR1 and CDR2 (germline): SGDLS, YYNGEE. The CDR3 contains 15 residues. The V end was cut by 5 bases, the J end by 7 bases, with 21 bases between. CDR3 residues: CASSVAGRGSPGYTF. DNA for the CDR3: TGTGCCAGCAGTGTCGCCGGGAGAGGGTCTCCTGGCTACACCTTC.

The rearrangement uses TRBV2 and TRBJ2-7; TRBD1 matches at 7 bases. Losses at the gene ends were 7 bases for V and 3 bases for J; bases not matched to a gene: 9. The germline V gene has CDR1 SNHLY and CDR2 FYNNEI. The CDR3 contains 14 residues. CDR3: CASNVETGVYEQYF. The CDR3 DNA is TGTGCCAGCAATGTCGAAACAGGGGTCTACGAGCAGTACTTC.

This clone occurred a few times. In nucleotides, the CDR3 is TGTGCCTGGAGGCCTAGGGGTGGCAATCAGCCCCAGCATTTT. This codes for CAWRPRGGNQPQHF. This chain joins TRBV30 and TRBJ1-5; D perhaps matches TRBD1 (5 bases). The CDR3 runs to 14 residues. Trimming took 3 bases from V and 2 from J, leaving 11 bases between them. Per germline, CDR1 GTSNPN and CDR2 SVGIG (reference sequence).

The J gene is TRBJ2-2, the V gene TRBV27, with a possible D match to TRBD2 (6 bases). Trimming removed 7 bases at V and 2 bases at J, with 17 bases between. Per the germline V gene, CDR1 is MNHEY and CDR2 is SMNVEV (reference sequence). This CDR3 has 16 residues. DNA for the CDR3: TGTGCCAGCACCACGGGACTCAAATTTAACACCGGGGAGCTGTTTTTT. Amino acids: CASTTGLKFNTGELFF.

The CDR3 sequence is CASSQDRGVTGTQHF. The CDR3 region has the DNA TGTGCCAGCAGCCAGGACAGGGGGGTTACAGGGACCCAGCATTTT. The V gene is TRBV7-2, the J gene TRBJ1-5; 10 bases are shared with TRBD1. From germline, CDR1 is SGHTA and CDR2 FQGNSA. V shed 5 bases, J shed 11 bases, and the junction held 12 bases outside the gene matches. The CDR3 totals 15 residues.

This rearrangement joins TRBV7-2 to TRBJ1-3, with TRBD1 matching 9 bases. The CDR3 runs 18 residues. Germline lookup yields CDR1 SGHTA and CDR2 FQGNSA. V shed 5 bases, J shed 1 base, and the junction held 12 bases outside the gene matches. CDR3 in amino acids: CASSARDRVRASGNTIYF. For the CDR3, the DNA is TGTGCCAGCAGCGCCCGGGACAGGGTTCGCGCGTCTGGAAACACCATATATTTT.

This CDR3 is CASSIRTGTNTGELFF. CDR3 coding DNA: TGTGCCAGCAGCATCAGGACAGGGACGAACACCGGGGAGCTGTTTTTT. This rearrangement joins TRBV7-8 to TRBJ2-2; 8 nucleotides agree with TRBD1. V was clipped by 5 bases and J by 0 bases; unmatched bases: 5. The CDR3 loop spans 16 amino acids. Germline V gives CDR1 SGHVS, CDR2 FQNEAQ.

This clone was picked up a small number of times. The J gene is TRBJ1-2, the V gene TRBV7-9, with D hard to call. CDR1 is SEHNR and CDR2 is FQNEAQ in the germline V gene (reference sequence). V dropped 2 bases and J dropped 6 bases, with 16 bases sitting between them. The CDR3 has 15 residues. The CDR3, as DNA: TGTGCCAGCAGCTTAATCCCAGAGGTGCTAGATGGCTACACCTTC. As protein: CASSLIPEVLDGYTF.

This chain joins TRBV19 and TRBJ1-2, with 8 bases matching TRBD1. CDR1 is LNHDA, CDR2 SQIVND, per germline (reference sequence). The CDR3 extends over 13 amino acids. The ends lost 9 bases at V and 3 bases at J; junction bases unmatched: 6. The CDR3 region has the DNA TGTGCCAGCGCCGGGACAGGTGACTATGGCTACACCTTC. Amino acid sequence: CASAGTGDYGYTF.

Only one count was recorded for this clone. The V gene is TRBV30, the J gene TRBJ1-1; no definite D call. The V end was cut by 8 bases, the J end by 1 base, with 14 bases between. Germline V lookup: CDR1 GTSNPN, CDR2 SVGIG (reference sequence). CDR3 length: 13 amino acids. The CDR3 coding sequence is TGTGCCCGAAAAGACGGGTGGAACACTGAAGCTTTCTTT. Translated, it gives CARKDGWNTEAFF.

The chain uses TRBV9 and TRBJ2-1; no clear D gene. The V and J ends lost 2 bases and 3 bases respectively, with 6 bases between them. CDR1 and CDR2 (germline): SGDLS, YYNGEE. This CDR3 spans 13 amino acids. CDR3: CASSVSVYNEQFF. CDR3 coding DNA: TGTGCCAGCAGCGTGTCCGTCTACAATGAGCAGTTCTTC. Drawing the rest from reference TRBV9 and TRBJ2-1, the complete variable domain is DSGVTQTPKHLITATGQRVTLRCSPRSGDLSVYWYQQSLDQGLQFLIQYYNGEERAKGNILERFSAQQFPDLHSELNLSSLELGDSALYFCASSVSVYNEQFFGPGTRLTVL.

The genes are TRBV7-9 and TRBJ2-1; D may be TRBD1 (6 bases). V was cut by 1 base and J by 3 bases, with 10 bases left in between. Germline CDR1 and CDR2: SEHNR and FQNEAQ (reference sequence). The CDR3 consists of 15 residues. The CDR3 loop is CASSLVQGIYNEQFF. CDR3 in DNA: TGTGCCAGCAGCTTAGTGCAGGGGATCTACAATGAGCAGTTCTTC. The full variable domain, rest sourced from reference TRBV7-9 and TRBJ2-1, is DTGVSQNPRHKITKRGQNVTFRCDPISEHNRLYWYRQTLGQGPEFLTYFQNEAQLEKSRLLSDRFSAERPKGSFSTLEIQRTEQGDSAMYLCASSLVQGIYNEQFFGPGTRLTVL.

This clone was counted a single time. This chain uses TRBV7-2 with TRBJ1-2; 8 nucleotides agree with TRBD1. CDR1 is SGHTA, CDR2 FQGNSA, per germline. CDR3 length: 14 amino acids. J was trimmed by 4 bases and V by 2 bases; bases with no gene match: 3. Written as DNA, the CDR3 is TGTGCCAGCAGCTTACCCACAGGGGGCTATGGCTACACCTTC. Translating it yields CASSLPTGGYGYTF.